One sample yielded the 22 T cell receptor beta chains listed below, sequenced in a study of cytomegalovirus exposure and HLA in healthy donors. 60 Vbeta and 13 Jbeta primers were used in PCR. Generated by immunoSEQ multiplex PCR, the TCRdb table keeps only in-frame clones and is missing some. The table records 120,000 to 150,000 clones, 80% of them present only once. The sequencing sample was made of PBMCs. The receptors come from a male donor in good health and CMV-seropositive.

This clone was counted once. The chain couples TRBV4-1 to TRBJ2-5; 8 bases fit TRBD2. This CDR3 is 18 amino acids long. J was trimmed by 5 bases and V by 1 base; bases with no gene match: 15. CDR1 MGHRA and CDR2 YSYEKL come from the germline V gene. The CDR3 reads CASSQVGEVRGAGETQYF. In DNA form, the CDR3 reads TGCGCCAGCAGCCAAGTAGGGGAGGTGCGGGGGGCCGGGGAGACCCAGTACTTC.

The genes are TRBV12-2 and TRBJ2-1; TRBD2 reflects the table's D call only, with no check against the DNA. TRBV12-2 is designated a pseudogene. The CDR3 spans 11 residues. Here the CDR3 reads CASRPPNEQFF. The CDR3 DNA reads TGTGCAAGTCGCCCTCCCAATGAGCAGTTCTTC.

This clone was recorded a few times. This chain connects TRBV18 to TRBJ2-7; the D gene is possibly TRBD2 (6 bases). Between the trimmed V and J ends, which lost 3 bases and 6 bases, there was a span of 15 bases. Germline V gene data show CDR1 as KGHSH and CDR2 as LQKENI. The CDR3 has 14 residues. The CDR3 coding sequence is TGTGCCAGCTCACCTGAACTACGGGGACTCGAGCAGTACTTC. Protein: CASSPELRGLEQYF.

The V and J genes are TRBV5-6 and TRBJ2-7; TRBD1 aligns across 8 bases. Germline V CDR1 and CDR2: SGHDT, YYEEEE. J gave up 2 bases and V 4 bases, and 14 bases lay outside the gene matches. This CDR3 region has 17 residues. CDR3 region: CASSEDREPPFAYEQYF. DNA of the CDR3: TGTGCCAGCAGCGAGGACAGGGAACCTCCCTTCGCCTACGAGCAGTACTTC.

This clone has more than one count but fewer than ten. The CDR3 reads CASSLGTSGYEQYF. The DNA for the CDR3 is TGTGCCAGCAGTTTGGGGACTAGCGGCTACGAGCAGTACTTC. V is TRBV28 and J is TRBJ2-7; 11 nucleotides align to TRBD2. V shed 3 bases and J 3 bases; nucleotides not matched to a gene: 1. CDR1 and CDR2 from the germline V gene are MDHEN and SYDVKM. The CDR3 runs to 14 residues. The full variable domain, rest sourced from reference TRBV28 and TRBJ2-7, is DVKVTQSSRYLVKRTGEKVFLECVQDMDHENMFWYRQDPGLGLRLIYFSYDVKMKEKGDIPEGYSVSREKKERFSLILESASTNQTSMYLCASSLGTSGYEQYFGPGTRLTVT.

The chain links TRBV2 to TRBJ2-3, with D possibly TRBD2 on 5 matching bases. Germline V CDR1 and CDR2: SNHLY, FYNNEI. CDR3 size: 14 residues. V was trimmed by 4 bases and J by 0 bases, leaving 8 bases between them. The CDR3: CASSGASSTDTQYF. The CDR3, as DNA: TGTGCCAGCAGTGGAGCTAGCAGCACAGATACGCAGTATTTT.

J is TRBJ1-4 and V is TRBV23-1; perhaps TRBD1 as D (5 bases). TRBV23-1 carries the ORF label, with uncertain function. Trimming left V 2 bases short and J 3 bases short, with 13 bases between. The CDR3 has 16 residues. The CDR3 bases are TGCGCCAGCAGTCAAGTGGGGCAGCGGGCTAATGAAAAACTGTTTTTT. This sequence encodes CASSQVGQRANEKLFF.

The chain uses TRBV7-9 and TRBJ2-5; 7 bases are a match to TRBD2. After removal of 5 bases from V and 4 bases from J, the junction contained 7 bases not matched to a gene. Germline V lookup: CDR1 SEHNR, CDR2 FQNEAQ (reference sequence). The CDR3 runs to 14 residues. CDR3 DNA: TGTGCCAGCAGCACCTGGGGGGGTTTAGAGACCCAGTACTTC. Translating it yields CASSTWGGLETQYF.

CDR3 in amino acids: CASSLPGSTDTQYF. The DNA for the CDR3 is TGTGCCAGCAGTTTACCGGGGAGCACAGATACGCAGTATTTT. The V call is TRBV27, the J call TRBJ2-3, with D perhaps TRBD2 (5 bases). The V gene's germline CDR1 is MNHEY and CDR2 SMNVEV (reference sequence). The CDR3 has 14 residues. Trimming stripped 2 bases from V and 0 bases from J, with 6 bases between.

This clone came up a few times. The chain recombines TRBV5-1 with TRBJ1-2, with 7 nucleotides matching TRBD1. After removal of 4 bases from V and 7 bases from J, the junction contained 4 bases not matched to a gene. The CDR3 runs to 12 residues. The germline CDR1 and CDR2 sequences are SGHRS and YFSETQ. The CDR3 here is CASSPGGSGYTF. The CDR3 region has the DNA TGCGCCAGCAGCCCAGGGGGAAGTGGCTACACCTTC.

V usage is TRBV7-6 and J usage is TRBJ1-1, with 9 bases lining up with TRBD1. J was trimmed by 5 bases and V by 1 base; bases with no gene match: 2. The germline V gene encodes CDR1 SGHVS and CDR2 FNYEAQ. The CDR3 consists of 14 residues. Here the CDR3 reads CASSLVQGATEAFF. In DNA, the CDR3 is TGTGCCAGCAGCTTAGTACAGGGGGCGACTGAAGCTTTCTTT.

V usage is TRBV19 and J usage is TRBJ2-1; maybe TRBD1 (6 bases). Looked up from germline, CDR1 is LNHDA and CDR2 is SQIVND (reference sequence). The V end was cut by 1 base, the J end by 4 bases, with 14 bases between. The CDR3 is 16 amino acids. The CDR3 bases are TGTGCCAGTAGTATAGGGGCCAGGGGTTTGTACAATGAGCAGTTCTTC. It translates to CASSIGARGLYNEQFF. Full variable domain (outside the CDR3, taken from reference TRBV19 and TRBJ2-1): DGGITQSPKYLFRKEGQNVTLSCEQNLNHDAMYWYRQDPGQGLRLIYYSQIVNDFQKGDIAEGYSVSREKKESFPLTVTSAQKNPTAFYLCASSIGARGLYNEQFFGPGTRLTVL.

This clone was counted only a few times. This rearrangement joins TRBV28 to TRBJ2-1, with 14 bases matching TRBD2. With 1 base clipped from V and 7 bases from J, the junction kept 9 bases outside the gene matches. CDR3 length: 18 residues. CDR1 and CDR2 (germline): MDHEN, SYDVKM. The CDR3 protein is CASSLSGGTSGSWNEQFF. The CDR3 coding sequence is TGTGCCAGCAGTTTATCGGGGGGGACTAGCGGGAGTTGGAATGAGCAGTTCTTC.

This clone has only a few counts. This chain joins TRBV4-2 and TRBJ1-4; a possible D gene is TRBD1 (6 bases). Germline CDR1 reads LGHNA; CDR2 reads YNFKEQ. Trimming shortened V by 0 bases and J by 7 bases, and 12 bases separated the two germline ends. The CDR3 has 15 amino acids. The CDR3 protein is CASSQDRGGGEKLFF. For the CDR3, the DNA is TGTGCCAGCAGCCAAGATAGGGGGGGAGGTGAAAAACTGTTTTTT.

In this sample, this clone turned up once. The chain couples TRBV5-1 to TRBJ2-3; 8 positions match TRBD1. Germline values: CDR1 SGHRS, CDR2 YFSETQ. V was clipped by 7 bases and J by 5 bases; unmatched bases: 12. The CDR3 extends over 15 amino acids. The CDR3 DNA reads as TGCGCCAGCCGACCTCGGACAGGGTACCAAGATACGCAGTATTTT. As protein: CASRPRTGYQDTQYF.

This chain joins TRBV27 and TRBJ2-5, with a possible D match to TRBD2 (6 bases). The J call may not be correct, given that the DNA end is closer to TRBJ2-7. This CDR3 comprises 16 residues. Germline V gene data show CDR1 as MNHEY and CDR2 as SMNVEV (reference sequence). Here the CDR3 reads CASSLGAGIGSYEQYF. CDR3 nucleotides: TGTGCCAGCAGCTTAGGGGCGGGAATTGGCTCCTACGAGCAGTACTTC.

V and J are TRBV28 and TRBJ2-3, with TRBD1 matching over 12 bases. The J segment lost 6 bases and the V segment lost 5 bases, leaving 9 bases of the junction unmatched. This CDR3 is built from 16 residues. Germline loops: CDR1 MDHEN, CDR2 SYDVKM. CDR3 nucleotide sequence: TGTGCCAGCAGTCAATGGGACAGGGGGCGGGTGGATACGCAGTATTTT. This codes for CASSQWDRGRVDTQYF. Supplemented by reference TRBV28 and TRBJ2-3, the full variable domain reads DVKVTQSSRYLVKRTGEKVFLECVQDMDHENMFWYRQDPGLGLRLIYFSYDVKMKEKGDIPEGYSVSREKKERFSLILESASTNQTSMYLCASSQWDRGRVDTQYFGPGTRLTVL.

Comment on this clone: One end of the junction varies from germline; a read error may be responsible. The V call is TRBV5-1, the J call TRBJ2-7, with D perhaps matching TRBD1 (6 bases). The CDR3 consists of 11 residues. In germline, CDR1 is SGHRS, CDR2 YFSETQ. The CDR3: CASTLQGEQYF. CDR3 in DNA: TGCGCCAGCACCTTGCAGGGGGAGCAGTACTTC.

The chain uses TRBV28 and TRBJ1-2, with D possibly being TRBD1 (5 bases). The germline V and J ends were trimmed by 5 bases and 1 base, with 8 bases remaining between them. This CDR3 spans 13 amino acids. Germline V gives CDR1 MDHEN, CDR2 SYDVKM. The DNA for the CDR3 is TGTGCCAGCAGTCCACAGGTTAACTATGGCTACACCTTC. Translated, it gives CASSPQVNYGYTF.

The chain links TRBV4-1 to TRBJ1-1; a possible D gene is TRBD1 (5 bases). This CDR3 comprises 15 residues. Germline V lookup: CDR1 MGHRA, CDR2 YSYEKL. The germline V and J ends were trimmed by 2 bases and 0 bases, with 10 bases remaining between them. The CDR3 spells CASSQMSGLNTEAFF. The DNA of the CDR3 is TGCGCCAGCAGCCAAATGTCAGGGCTGAACACTGAAGCTTTCTTT.

The genes are TRBV4-3 and TRBJ2-7, with D maybe TRBD2 (5 bases). Looked up from germline, CDR1 is LGHNA and CDR2 is YSLEER. V was cut by 4 bases and J by 7 bases, with 14 bases left in between. There are 13 residues in the CDR3. CDR3 in DNA: TGCGCCAGCAGCCTTGTCGCGACGGGGGAGCAGTACTTC. Protein product: CASSLVATGEQYF.

A remark on this clone: In the same sample, other DNA sequences code for this CDR3. The chain carries TRBV18 and TRBJ2-5, with 7 nucleotides matching TRBD1. The CDR3 length is 14 residues. V shed 3 bases, J shed 0 bases, and the junction held 1 base outside the gene matches. CDR1 is KGHSH, CDR2 LQKENI, per germline. CDR3 region: CASSPTGYQETQYF. Written as DNA, the CDR3 is TGTGCCAGCTCACCGACAGGGTACCAAGAGACCCAGTACTTC.